These 19 T cell receptor beta chains came from one sample sequenced in a study of blood T cell repertoires in COVID-19. Only in-frame clones appear in the TCRdb table, and some are missing; sequencing was by immunoSEQ multiplex PCR. The sample carries more than 200,000 clones, 65% to 85% recorded once. The specimen sequenced was peripheral blood. These TCRs come from a woman older than 75 with acute or convalescent COVID-19.

This sequence joins TRBV3-1 (or the pseudogene TRBV3-2) and TRBJ2-4; D unresolved. The V gene's germline CDR1 is LGHDT and CDR2 YNNKEL (reference sequence). This CDR3 is 15 amino acids long. V gave up 4 bases and J gave up 4 bases, with 14 bases separating them. The CDR3 sequence is CASSPEVGVKNIQYF. CDR3 DNA sequence: TGTGCCAGCAGCCCTGAGGTTGGAGTGAAAAACATTCAGTACTTC.

This clone appeared once. This rearrangement joins TRBV6-2 or TRBV6-3 to TRBJ2-2; tentatively, D is TRBD2 (5 bases). The ends were cut back, 4 bases at V and 5 bases at J, with 8 bases in the middle. The CDR3 runs 13 residues. The germline CDR1 and CDR2 sequences are MNHEY and SVGEGT. CDR3 bases: TGTGCCAGCAGTTCCCCGGGGACCGGGGAGCTGTTTTTT. This encodes CASSSPGTGELFF.

V and J are TRBV19 and TRBJ2-7; TRBD2 might be the D (5 bases). Trimming shortened V by 6 bases and J by 2 bases, and 14 bases separated the two germline ends. The CDR3 spans 14 residues. Germline CDR1 reads LNHDA; CDR2 reads SQIVND (reference sequence). For the CDR3, the DNA is TGTGCCAGTAGCCGGACTCCAGAGCCCTACGAGCAGTACTTC. Amino acids: CASSRTPEPYEQYF.

V and J are TRBV7-8 and TRBJ2-7; D is unclear. CDR3 length: 12 amino acids. The V end was cut by 1 base, the J end by 7 bases, with 8 bases between. The V gene's germline CDR1 is SGHVS and CDR2 FQNEAQ. CDR3 sequence reads: CASSLGQREQYF. The CDR3 DNA reads TGTGCCAGCAGCTTAGGGCAGAGGGAGCAGTACTTC.

The gene calls are TRBV9 and TRBJ1-4, with 10 bases matching TRBD1. V was pared by 2 bases and J by 8 bases, with 6 bases of the junction left unmatched. Germline V gene data show CDR1 as SGDLS and CDR2 as YYNGEE. The CDR3 sequence is 15 residues long. The CDR3 sequence is CASSVSGTGDEKLFF. The CDR3, as DNA: TGTGCCAGCAGCGTCTCCGGGACAGGGGACGAAAAACTGTTTTTT.

V gene TRBV11-3 combines with J gene TRBJ2-7, with 9 bases matching TRBD2. J gave up 2 bases and V 2 bases, and 7 bases lay outside the gene matches. Germline V lookup: CDR1 SGHNT, CDR2 YENEEA. This CDR3 contains 16 residues. CDR3: CASSLTSASGAYEQYF. The CDR3 DNA is TGTGCCAGCAGCTTAACTTCGGCTAGCGGGGCCTACGAGCAGTACTTC.

This clone was counted a single time. This rearrangement joins TRBV28 to TRBJ2-1; D might be TRBD2 (6 bases). V was pared by 8 bases and J by 1 base, with 12 bases between. CDR1 MDHEN and CDR2 SYDVKM come from the germline V gene. This CDR3 has 14 amino acids. CDR3 nucleotide sequence: TGTGCCAGCGGCGACGGGAGATCCTACAATGAGCAGTTCTTC. It translates to CASGDGRSYNEQFF.

This clone was detected only a few times. This chain links TRBV4-1 with TRBJ1-1; D ambiguous. The germline gives CDR1 MGHRA, CDR2 YSYEKL. V was trimmed by 5 bases and J by 0 bases, leaving 13 bases between them. The CDR3 is made up of 15 amino acids. CDR3 residues: CASSYSTVMNTEAFF. The CDR3 nucleotides read TGCGCCAGCAGCTATTCAACGGTGATGAACACTGAAGCTTTCTTT.

J is TRBJ2-2 and V is TRBV19; D possibly corresponds to TRBD2 (7 bases). The CDR3 runs 15 residues. Germline CDR1 LNHDA, CDR2 SQIVND (reference sequence). Trimming shortened V by 6 bases and J by 1 base, and 12 bases separated the two germline ends. The CDR3 protein is CASSAGALNTGELFF. CDR3 nucleotide sequence: TGTGCCAGTAGCGCGGGGGCCCTGAACACCGGGGAGCTGTTTTTT. Variable domain in full (rest from reference TRBV19 and TRBJ2-2): DGGITQSPKYLFRKEGQNVTLSCEQNLNHDAMYWYRQDPGQGLRLIYYSQIVNDFQKGDIAEGYSVSREKKESFPLTVTSAQKNPTAFYLCASSAGALNTGELFFGEGSRLTVL.

The chain is built from TRBV10-3 and TRBJ1-2; unclear D gene. CDR3 length: 13 amino acids. V lost 5 bases and J lost 8, with 15 bases in between. The germline V gene encodes CDR1 ENHRY and CDR2 SYGVKD. In DNA form, the CDR3 reads TGTGCCATCAGTCCCGCCCCTGAGAAGGGCTACACCTTC. Its protein product is CAISPAPEKGYTF.

This clone appeared once. The V gene is TRBV18, the J gene TRBJ2-7; D is ambiguous. The CDR3 extends over 13 amino acids. Germline loops: CDR1 KGHSH, CDR2 LQKENI. V shed 6 bases and J shed 1 base, with 10 bases lying between them. The CDR3 DNA follows: TGTGCCAGCTCCCAAGGAGCGTCCTACGAGCAGTACTTC. This gives the protein CASSQGASYEQYF.

This clone is a singleton in its sample. The rearrangement links TRBV7-3 to TRBJ2-2; TRBD2 aligns across 8 bases. The CDR3 covers 16 residues. J was trimmed by 3 bases and V by 2 bases; bases with no gene match: 5. The germline V gene has CDR1 SGHTA and CDR2 FQGTGA. CDR3 protein: CASSLSGGGYTGELFF. In DNA form, the CDR3 reads TGTGCCAGCAGCTTATCAGGCGGGGGGTACACCGGGGAGCTGTTTTTT. The whole variable domain, filled in from reference TRBV7-3 and TRBJ2-2, reads GAGVSQTPSNKVTEKGKYVELRCDPISGHTALYWYRQSLGQGPEFLIYFQGTGAADDSGLPNDRFFAVRPEGSVSTLKIQRTERGDSAVYLCASSLSGGGYTGELFFGEGSRLTVL.

The chain has TRBV9 and TRBJ1-2, with TRBD1 identical over 7 bases. From germline, CDR1 is SGDLS and CDR2 YYNGEE. This CDR3 has 15 residues. V lost 0 bases to trimming and J lost 10 bases; unmatched junction nucleotides: 12. The CDR3 bases are TGTGCCAGCAGCGTAGGACAGGGTTTCACTGTCTCCTACACCTTC. Translating it yields CASSVGQGFTVSYTF.

The rearrangement joins TRBV9 to TRBJ2-3; D unresolved. Germline CDR1 and CDR2: SGDLS and YYNGEE. Deletions cut 4 bases from V and 2 bases from J, with 5 bases between. The CDR3 covers 12 residues. The CDR3 loop is CASSPVTDTQYF. The CDR3 region has the DNA TGTGCCAGCAGCCCCGTCACAGATACGCAGTATTTT. Full variable domain (missing parts from reference TRBV9 and TRBJ2-3): DSGVTQTPKHLITATGQRVTLRCSPRSGDLSVYWYQQSLDQGLQFLIQYYNGEERAKGNILERFSAQQFPDLHSELNLSSLELGDSALYFCASSPVTDTQYFGPGTRLTVL.

The J gene is TRBJ2-3, the V gene TRBV11-3, with 9 bases aligning to TRBD2. Germline values: CDR1 SGHNT, CDR2 YENEEA. This CDR3 spans 16 amino acids. With V trimmed by 1 base and J by 1 base, 3 bases remained unmatched. The CDR3 reads CASSLGASGGTDTQYF. CDR3 DNA: TGTGCCAGCAGCTTAGGGGCTAGCGGGGGCACAGATACGCAGTATTTT.

In this sample, this clone turned up once. V gene TRBV16 combines with J gene TRBJ2-7, with no clear D. Per germline, CDR1 KGHSY and CDR2 FQNENV. The CDR3 contains 11 residues. V gave up 2 bases and J gave up 6 bases, with 5 bases separating them. The CDR3 is CASSQEAEQYF. In DNA form, the CDR3 reads TGTGCCAGCAGCCAAGAGGCCGAGCAGTACTTC.

J is TRBJ1-3 and V is TRBV9; D is unresolved. Germline CDR1 reads SGDLS; CDR2 reads YYNGEE. V was trimmed by 3 bases and J by 4 bases, leaving 14 bases between them. The CDR3 is 15 residues long. Here the CDR3 reads CASSGGGSSGNTIYF. The CDR3, as DNA: TGTGCCAGCAGCGGCGGCGGCTCAAGCGGAAACACCATATATTTT.

The rearrangement uses TRBV12-5 and TRBJ1-5, with TRBD1 identical over 9 bases. This CDR3 spans 15 amino acids. V shed 6 bases, J shed 1 base, and the junction held 4 bases outside the gene matches. CDR1 is LGHNT, CDR2 FRNRAP, per germline. CDR3: CASGRDRDSNQPQHF. The CDR3 DNA sequence: TGTGCTAGTGGACGGGACAGGGACAGCAATCAGCCCCAGCATTTT.

This chain uses TRBV11-2 with TRBJ2-3; 10 nucleotides agree with TRBD2. The CDR3 loop spans 14 amino acids. Germline CDR1 reads SGHAT; CDR2 reads FQNNGV. This CDR3 is CALKSGGAADTQYF. CDR3 DNA: TGTGCATTAAAGAGCGGGGGGGCTGCGGATACGCAGTATTTT.